Below are 3 T cell receptor beta chains sequenced from a single sample in a study of T cells after yellow fever vaccination. MiXCR, run by TCRdb on the 5' RACE reads, gives a single entry per CDR3 protein. The repertoire consists of about 260,000 distinct CDR3 sequences, with about 5.2% occurring once and the leading ten covering less than 3.5%. Source: CD4+ T cells sorted from PBMCs, taken on the day of the yellow fever booster vaccination. Source of these receptors: a man younger than 35 who received the YFV17D yellow fever vaccine.

The table lists this clonotype with many counts. The chain employs TRBV20-1 and TRBJ2-2, with 9 bases identical to TRBD2. With 1 base clipped from V and 0 bases from J, the junction kept 6 bases outside the gene matches. The CDR3 length is 17 residues. Germline CDR1 reads DFQATT; CDR2 reads SNEGSKA (reference sequence). The CDR3 loop is CSARGLRGGANTGELFF. The CDR3 nucleotides read TGCAGTGCTAGAGGATTGCGGGGGGGCGCGAACACCGGGGAGCTGTTTTTT.

The rearrangement links TRBV11-2 to TRBJ2-3; D is perhaps TRBD1 (5 bases). This CDR3 contains 15 residues. The V end was cut by 5 bases, the J end by 2 bases, with 14 bases between. Germline V gene data show CDR1 as SGHAT and CDR2 as FQNNGV. CDR3 residues: CASSPNRISTDTQYF. The CDR3 DNA sequence: TGTGCCAGCAGCCCGAACAGGATATCCACAGATACGCAGTATTTT.

The J gene is TRBJ1-2, the V gene TRBV29-1, with no clear D. This CDR3 region has 19 residues. Germline loops: CDR1 SQVTM, CDR2 ANQGSEA. V gave up 4 bases and J gave up 0 bases, with 27 bases separating them. The CDR3 DNA reads TGCAGCGTTGTCGGGGAGGTGAGCGGAGGAAGAGCTACTAACTATGGCTACACCTTC. Protein product: CSVVGEVSGGRATNYGYTF.